This T cell receptor (beta chain) was observed in a study of cytomegalovirus exposure and HLA in healthy donors. The assay was immunoSEQ multiplex PCR, and TCRdb's table has in-frame clones only and misses some. Of roughly 120,000 clones listed, over 75% are singletons. While the first cohort had around 700 subjects, the donors belonged to the separate validation cohort of over a hundred subjects. This clonotype originated in a woman in her 30s in good health and CMV-seronegative. Material for sequencing was PBMCs.

CDR3 sequence reads: CASSPLSGGHSYNEQFF. DNA of the CDR3: TGTGCCAGCAGCCCCCTATCCGGGGGGCACTCCTACAATGAGCAGTTCTTC. The chain combines TRBV13 with TRBJ2-1; perhaps TRBD2 as D (7 bases). This CDR3 is 17 amino acids long. V lost 5 bases to trimming and J lost 0 bases, with 17 bases between them. Germline CDR1 PRHDT, CDR2 FYEKMQ (reference sequence).